Sequencing of this TCR beta chain was carried out in a study of shared clonotypes between healthy human individuals (dated by TCRdb to about 2020). Some background on the complete study: The cohort comprised two women and a few men aged 18 to 49 years. Between about 0.94 and 8.9 billion PBMCs per donor were obtained by leukapheresis. For each donor, three plates each were used for CD4 naive and CD4 memory, two plates were used for CD8 naive, and one plate was used for CD8 memory. Different laboratories and diverse techniques were used to prepare libraries and sequence TCR repertoires, to increase sequencing depth and limit assay-specific biases. To estimate repertoire size and how much clonotypes are shared between individuals, the study performed deep sequencing of blood TCR repertoires from about five healthy adults. Overall results and qualifications from the work: Sampling was restricted to blood, and TCR repertoires in tissues likely differ from the TCR repertoires found in blood. Clonotypes shared by all four sorted-subset donors showed higher generation probabilities than non-shared clonotypes. When a few donors were compared, the shared fraction of clonotypes was 5% to 6.5% for naive CD4, 3.5% to 4% for naive CD8, 2% to 2.5% for memory CD4, and 0.35% to 0.4% for memory CD8. Naive subsets generally had larger estimated clonotype richness than memory subsets did. Pairwise subsampling indicated that sequencing depth was expected to affect the degree of clonotype sharing among donors. The genetic and exposure-history diversity represented was limited by the small number of donors. Rarefaction of sorted-subset datasets indicated incomplete sequencing despite the large sequencing depth.

Using the deep immunoSEQ assay, TCR CDR3 regions were amplified from genomic DNA by multiplex PCR. Extracted genomic DNA from each cell subset was spread evenly across all wells of several immunoSEQ 96-well plates, with each plate serving as a replicate. For sorted subsets, about 200 ng genomic DNA, equal to some 30,000 T cell genomes, was loaded into each replicate PCR. The purified libraries were quantified using a Qubit 3.0 fluorometer, sized with a Bioanalyzer 2100, and then quantified again using the KAPA Library Quantification kit. Every immunoSEQ 96-well plate was sequenced on a dedicated single-read 150-cycle Illumina NextSeq 550 flow cell. The authors' analysis ran thus. Because the immunoSEQ output held only junctional sequences and lacked quality scores, the filtering could not match the filtering applied to full-length reads. To assign V/J genes and CDR3, sequences were annotated against IMGT germline references using PyIR, a Python wrapper for IgBLAST v1.9. Reads were removed for weak V/J assignments (E-value above 1e-6), missing CDR3, stop codons, out-of-frame junctions, or ambiguous translated residues. V3J clonotypes were defined by identical inferred V gene, J gene, and CDR3 amino acid sequence. Percentage overlap between repertoires was computed as shared unique clonotypes divided by the size of the smaller repertoire. Three approaches were used to assess repertoire richness: RTK rarefaction, the Chao1 estimator, and Recon v2.1 estimates of unobserved clonotypes. OLGA was used to compute generation probabilities for all TCRbeta clonotypes that the gDNA method yielded from a few donors. Held by TCRdb, this immuneACCESS table contains in-frame sequences only and omits some clones. Under half of the omission traces to an unresolved V gene where checked; the cause of the rest is unknown. V, J and clone size derive from that table, while D and trimming were established from the DNA sequence. The sample yields over 2 million clones; roughly 95% were counted once. The biggest ten clones account for roughly 1.1% of the sample.

CD8 naive samples were obtained by positive selection for CCR7 among CD45RO-negative cells, yielding a CD45RA+CCR7+ population from which TemRA cells were excluded. The donors were healthy, HIV-negative adults who had no recently reported acute infections or vaccinations. Every donor was a Caucasian adult residing in Nashville, Tennessee, USA. Blood was obtained by leukapheresis, after which PBMCs were separated by Ficoll-Histopaque density gradient centrifugation and cryopreserved in liquid nitrogen vapor phase. Analytical flow cytometry was used to check the purity and quantity of each magnetically sorted T cell population. Genomic DNA was isolated from every sorted fraction and measured by UV absorbance on a Nanodrop 2000c. V lost 3 bases and J lost 4 bases, and the count of bases not matched to a germline gene is 5. The CDR3 runs 14 residues from the cysteine to the phenylalanine. The kept DNA is CDR3 alone, 42 bases in frame from the first base. CDR1 and CDR2, looked up from the germline V gene, are SGDLS and YYNGEE.

About this clone: Its antigen remains unidentified. No base quality information exists; no much larger clone differs at one position.

Material: naive CD8+ T cells sorted from blood. The intended sense of this specimen's cell subset or site label: CD45RA+CCR7+. The clonotype comes from a man younger than 35 in good health. The sequence links TRBV9 to TRBJ1-2; 8 nucleotides in the junction match TRBD1. The DNA reads TGTGCCAGCAGCGACTCTGACAGGGGCTATGGCTACACCTTC. Its translation reads: CASSDSDRGYGYTF.